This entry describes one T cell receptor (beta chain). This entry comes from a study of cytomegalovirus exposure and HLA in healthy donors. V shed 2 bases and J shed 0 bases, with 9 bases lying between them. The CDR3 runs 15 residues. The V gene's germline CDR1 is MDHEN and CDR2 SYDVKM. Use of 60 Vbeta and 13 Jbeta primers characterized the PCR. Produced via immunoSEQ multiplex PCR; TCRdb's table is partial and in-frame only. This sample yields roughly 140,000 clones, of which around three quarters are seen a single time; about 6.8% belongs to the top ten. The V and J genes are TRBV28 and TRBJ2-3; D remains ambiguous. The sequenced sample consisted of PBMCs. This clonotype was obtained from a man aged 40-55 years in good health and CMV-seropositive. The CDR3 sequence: CASSLRTESTDTQYF. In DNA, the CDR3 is TGTGCCAGCAGTTTAAGAACAGAGAGCACAGATACGCAGTATTTT.